The 2 T cell receptor beta chains below come from one sample, sequenced in a study of graft-versus-host responses after intestinal transplantation. Clones were sequenced by immunoSEQ multiplex PCR, and TCRdb holds only the in-frame ones, with some missing. The table has around 64,000 clones, 90% to 95% seen once; the top ten hold 0.35% to 0.45%. These receptors have no known antigen. This specimen was unstimulated CD4+ T cells sorted from spleen or lymph node cells, taken before transplant. All receptors derive from a human donor who was the organ donor for an intestinal transplant.

The chain links TRBV6-5 to TRBJ2-1, with 12 bases aligning to TRBD2. Trimming took 6 bases from V and 4 from J; bases not matched to a gene: 4. This CDR3 has 15 residues. From germline, CDR1 is MNHEY and CDR2 SVGAGI. The CDR3 nucleotides read TGTGCCAGCAGACTAGCGGGGGGACCTTACAATGAGCAGTTCTTC. Its protein product is CASRLAGGPYNEQFF.

V and J are TRBV6-5 and TRBJ1-5; D is unresolved. The V end was cut by 5 bases, the J end by 7 bases, with 9 bases between. Germline CDR1 MNHEY, CDR2 SVGAGI. CDR3 length equals 12 residues. The CDR3 region is CASSLDWQPQHF. As DNA, the CDR3 is TGTGCCAGCAGTCTCGATTGGCAGCCCCAGCATTTT.